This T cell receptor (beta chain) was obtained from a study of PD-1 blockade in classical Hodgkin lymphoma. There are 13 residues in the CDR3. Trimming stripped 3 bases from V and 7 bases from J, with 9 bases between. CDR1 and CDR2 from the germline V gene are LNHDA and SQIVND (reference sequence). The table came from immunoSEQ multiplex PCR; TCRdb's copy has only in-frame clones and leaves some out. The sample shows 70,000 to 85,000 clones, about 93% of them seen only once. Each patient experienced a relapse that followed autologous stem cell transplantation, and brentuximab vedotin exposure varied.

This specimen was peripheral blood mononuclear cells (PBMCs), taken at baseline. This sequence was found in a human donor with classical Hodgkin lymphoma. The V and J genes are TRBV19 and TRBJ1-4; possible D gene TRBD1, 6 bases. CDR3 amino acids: CASSIRGGEKLFF. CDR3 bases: TGTGCCAGTAGTATTCGAGGGGGTGAAAAACTGTTTTTT.